One and the same sample provided the 13 T cell receptor beta chains below, sequenced in a study of T cell responses to AZD1222 COVID-19 vaccine. Clones were sequenced by immunoSEQ multiplex PCR, and TCRdb holds only the in-frame ones, with some missing. The sample holds approximately 74,000 clones, 75% to 90% seen once. This specimen consisted of peripheral blood, obtained 28 days after the second AZD1222 dose. These receptors were taken from an adult who received the AZD1222 COVID-19 vaccine.

The rearrangement links TRBV12-5 to TRBJ1-2; D is possibly TRBD1 (5 bases). Trimming shortened V by 5 bases and J by 6 bases, and 19 bases separated the two germline ends. Per germline, CDR1 LGHNT and CDR2 FRNRAP. The CDR3 contains 15 residues. The CDR3 bases are TGTGCTAGTGGTGTGAACCTCCTGACAGCAGATGGCTACACCTTC. Its protein is CASGVNLLTADGYTF. Full variable domain (remainder filled in from reference TRBV12-5 and TRBJ1-2): DARVTQTPRHKVTEMGQEVTMRCQPILGHNTVFWYRQTMMQGLELLAYFRNRAPLDDSGMPKDRFSAEMPDATLATLKIQPSEPRDSAVYFCASGVNLLTADGYTFGSGTRLTVV.

V gene TRBV10-3 combines with J gene TRBJ2-7; no reliable D call. V gave up 2 bases and J gave up 0 bases, with 11 bases separating them. Germline CDR1 is ENHRY and CDR2 is SYGVKD. The CDR3 has 15 residues. This chain's CDR3 is CAISENLIGSYEQYF. The CDR3, as DNA: TGTGCCATCAGTGAGAATTTAATCGGCTCCTACGAGCAGTACTTC.

The rearrangement uses TRBV27 and TRBJ1-2; 10 bases map to TRBD1. The CDR3 covers 18 residues. Germline V lookup: CDR1 MNHEY, CDR2 SMNVEV (reference sequence). The junction had 13 bases not matched to a gene; V was cut back by 5 bases and J by 1 base. This chain's CDR3 is CASSPRGTGAESNYGYTF. In nucleotides, the CDR3 is TGTGCCAGCAGTCCACGAGGGACAGGGGCGGAAAGTAACTATGGCTACACCTTC.

This chain uses TRBV5-1 with TRBJ2-4, with 11 bases that match TRBD2. CDR3 length: 17 residues. The junction had 13 bases not matched to a gene; V was cut back by 6 bases and J by 5 bases. The germline CDR1 and CDR2 sequences are SGHRS and YFSETQ. The CDR3 coding sequence is TGCGCCAGCACCCCCGGTTTAGCGGGGGGGAGCCAAAACATTCAGTACTTC. Protein: CASTPGLAGGSQNIQYF.

The rearrangement joins TRBV19 to TRBJ2-6; tentatively, D is TRBD1 or TRBD2 (6 bases each). Germline CDR1 reads LNHDA; CDR2 reads SQIVND (reference sequence). V was pared by 7 bases and J by 0 bases, with 19 bases between. This CDR3 region has 18 residues. CDR3 coding DNA: TGTGCCAGTATAAGATATGCAGGGGACTTCTCTGGGGCCAACGTCCTGACTTTC. It encodes CASIRYAGDFSGANVLTF.

This rearrangement joins TRBV5-4 to TRBJ2-2, with 7 bases that match TRBD2. With 4 bases clipped from V and 6 bases from J, the junction kept 9 bases outside the gene matches. This CDR3 spans 15 amino acids. The germline V gene has CDR1 SGHNT and CDR2 YYREEE (reference sequence). In DNA, the CDR3 is TGTGCCAGCAGCCGGCGGGCGGGAGAGGCCGGGGAGCTGTTTTTT. Encoded protein: CASSRRAGEAGELFF.

The V gene is TRBV6-4, the J gene TRBJ2-2; the match to TRBD2 covers 12 bases. V shed 4 bases, J shed 0 bases, and the junction held 3 bases outside the gene matches. The germline gives CDR1 MRHNA, CDR2 SNTAGT. The CDR3 has 17 amino acids. The CDR3 reads CASSGTSGETNTGELFF. The CDR3 DNA follows: TGTGCCAGCAGTGGGACTAGCGGGGAGACGAACACCGGGGAGCTGTTTTTT.

V usage is TRBV12-3 or TRBV12-4 and J usage is TRBJ1-2; D not resolved. The V end lost 6 bases, the J end lost 8 bases, and 13 bases lay between the germline ends. The CDR3 loop spans 12 amino acids. In DNA form, the CDR3 reads TGTGCCAGCAGCCGAAAATTTAAGGGCTACACCTTC. It encodes CASSRKFKGYTF.

The J gene is TRBJ2-1, the V gene TRBV15; the D gene is possibly TRBD2 (6 bases). V lost 3 bases and J 7 bases, leaving 16 bases between the germline ends. CDR1 LNHNV and CDR2 YYDKDF come from the germline V gene (reference sequence). This CDR3 is built from 15 residues. In nucleotides, the CDR3 is TGTGCCACCAGCAGCAGACTAGGCCTTGAGAATGAGCAGTTCTTC. Translated: CATSSRLGLENEQFF.

This chain joins TRBV13 and TRBJ1-2; D may be TRBD1 (6 bases). There are 15 residues in the CDR3. V was trimmed by 3 bases and J by 0 bases, leaving 11 bases between them. Germline lookup yields CDR1 PRHDT and CDR2 FYEKMQ (reference sequence). This chain's CDR3 is CASSFTGMTNYGYTF. The CDR3 DNA follows: TGTGCCAGCAGCTTCACAGGGATGACTAACTATGGCTACACCTTC.

The chain recombines TRBV3-1 (or the pseudogene TRBV3-2) with TRBJ2-1; D may be TRBD1 or TRBD2 (5 bases each). The CDR3 runs 22 residues. Germline CDR1 and CDR2: LGHDT and YNNKEL (reference sequence). V was pared by 0 bases and J by 8 bases, with 35 bases between. The CDR3 loop is CASSQDPRGREIEGSIRDEQFF. CDR3 DNA: TGTGCCAGCAGCCAAGATCCCCGGGGCAGGGAGATCGAGGGGAGTATACGGGATGAGCAGTTCTTC.

This clone was found a few times. V is TRBV5-1 and J is TRBJ1-1, with a weak D call TRBD1 (5 bases). The CDR3 is made up of 14 amino acids. CDR1 SGHRS and CDR2 YFSETQ come from the germline V gene. V gave up 7 bases and J gave up 5 bases, with 18 bases separating them. The CDR3 protein is CASGSPGPGTEAFF. CDR3 in DNA: TGCGCCAGCGGAAGCCCGGGGCCAGGGACTGAAGCTTTCTTT.

The chain has TRBV9 and TRBJ1-4; TRBD1 is a possible D gene (6 bases). CDR1 is SGDLS, CDR2 YYNGEE, per germline. This CDR3 is built from 15 residues. Trimming took 4 bases from V and 6 from J, leaving 16 bases between them. CDR3 DNA: TGTGCCAGCAGCCTAGGACAGCCCGTAGATGAAAAACTGTTTTTT. Its translation: CASSLGQPVDEKLFF.